One and the same sample provided the 17 T cell receptor beta chains below, sequenced in a study of Ad26.COV2.S vaccination and SARS-CoV-2 variants. Sample treatment: approximately 18 received Ad26.COV2.S at low or high dose, single or two shots; roughly five received placebo; per-sample allocation not given. Samples analyzed were those drawn on day 63 after the first vaccine or placebo injection. Clones were sequenced by immunoSEQ multiplex PCR, and TCRdb holds only the in-frame ones, with some missing. Among 350,000 to 450,000 clones, roughly 85% were seen once, and the ten largest hold 3% to 4%. The source was peripheral blood, collected in a trial of Ad26.COV2.S vaccine versus placebo. These receptors were collected from a person aged 18-60 years who received the Ad26.COV2.S COVID-19 vaccine or a placebo.

This sequence joins TRBV7-9 and TRBJ1-2; D gene ambiguous. The germline CDR1 and CDR2 sequences are SEHNR and FQNEAQ (reference sequence). The CDR3 consists of 12 residues. The germline V and J ends were trimmed by 4 bases and 7 bases, with 10 bases remaining between them. The CDR3 coding sequence is TGTGCCAGCAGCTCAACATCTTCTGGCTACACCTTC. Translating it yields CASSSTSSGYTF.

The CDR3 DNA sequence: TGCGCCAGCAGCTTAGGCGGGGGAAGCACCGGGGAGCTGTTTTTT. Protein: CASSLGGGSTGELFF. The rearrangement uses TRBV5-1 and TRBJ2-2; 7 positions agree with TRBD2. The V and J ends lost 2 bases and 4 bases, in that order; junction bases with no gene match: 5. CDR3 length: 15 residues. CDR1 and CDR2 (germline): SGHRS, YFSETQ.

The J gene is TRBJ2-1, the V gene TRBV10-3; 10 nucleotides agree with TRBD2. The CDR3 is 14 amino acids. Germline CDR1 and CDR2: ENHRY and SYGVKD. V lost 6 bases, J lost 9 bases, and 8 bases stayed unmatched. CDR3 coding DNA: TGTGCCATCAGACCAGCGGGGGGGCGGAGTGAGCAGTTCTTC. Its translation: CAIRPAGGRSEQFF.

J is TRBJ1-4 and V is TRBV7-9; D call uncertain. Germline V gene data show CDR1 as SEHNR and CDR2 as FQNEAQ (reference sequence). The V end was cut by 0 bases, the J end by 7 bases, with 15 bases between. The CDR3 has 16 residues. This CDR3 reads CASSLAGTLISEKLFF. CDR3 nucleotide sequence: TGTGCCAGCAGCTTAGCGGGCACGCTGATCAGTGAAAAACTGTTTTTT. The complete variable domain, with remaining parts taken from reference TRBV7-9 and TRBJ1-4, reads DTGVSQNPRHKITKRGQNVTFRCDPISEHNRLYWYRQTLGQGPEFLTYFQNEAQLEKSRLLSDRFSAERPKGSFSTLEIQRTEQGDSAMYLCASSLAGTLISEKLFFGSGTQLSVL.

This clone was seen more than once but under ten times. The CDR3 spells CASSEGTSGDIQYF. For the CDR3, the DNA is TGTGCCAGCAGTGAAGGGACTAGCGGGGACATTCAGTACTTC. The chain carries TRBV6-4 and TRBJ2-4; 13 nucleotides line up with TRBD2. CDR3 size: 14 residues. Germline V CDR1 and CDR2: MRHNA, SNTAGT. Trimming removed 3 bases from V and 8 bases from J; junction bases left unmatched: 1.

Concerning this clone itself: The junction and the germline gene differ at one end; a read error may be behind it. The chain joins TRBV5-1 to TRBJ2-1, with D hard to call. Per the germline V gene, CDR1 is SGHRS and CDR2 is YFSETQ. The CDR3 runs to 14 residues. The CDR3 is CASSLEASNNEQFF. The CDR3 bases are TGCGCCAGCAGCTTGGAGGCCTCCAACAATGAGCAGTTCTTC. The complete variable domain, with remaining parts taken from reference TRBV5-1 and TRBJ2-1, reads KAGVTQTPRYLIKTRGQQVTLSCSPISGHRSVSWYQQTPGQGLQFLFEYFSETQRNKGNFPGRFSGRQFSNSRSEMNVSTLELGDSALYLCASSLEASNNEQFFGPGTRLTVL.

The chain combines TRBV15 with TRBJ1-2, with no clear D. The CDR3 is 14 amino acids. The V end was cut by 0 bases, the J end by 8 bases, with 13 bases between. Germline V gene sequence: CDR1 LNHNV, CDR2 YYDKDF (reference sequence). CDR3 sequence reads: CATSRDLGSGGYTF. The CDR3 bases are TGTGCCACCAGCAGAGATCTAGGGTCAGGCGGCTACACCTTC.

The chain couples TRBV19 to TRBJ1-1, with D perhaps TRBD1 (6 bases). The CDR3 runs 14 residues. CDR1 and CDR2 from the germline V gene are LNHDA and SQIVND (reference sequence). Trimming left V 4 bases short and J 4 bases short, with 13 bases between. CDR3 protein: CASSSHTGTTEAFF. CDR3 coding DNA: TGTGCCAGTAGTAGCCATACAGGGACCACTGAAGCTTTCTTT.

This chain joins TRBV7-2 and TRBJ2-3; D ambiguous. V was cut by 4 bases and J by 10 bases, with 21 bases left in between. The CDR3 is made up of 15 amino acids. Germline V lookup: CDR1 SGHTA, CDR2 FQGNSA. This chain's CDR3 is CASSYGSGGPASQYF. CDR3 sequence (DNA): TGTGCCAGCAGCTACGGTTCCGGCGGACCCGCATCGCAGTATTTT.

This clone was seen just once. The V gene is TRBV12-3 or TRBV12-4, the J gene TRBJ1-1; D remains ambiguous. This CDR3 has 11 residues. The V and J ends lost 6 bases and 3 bases respectively, with 5 bases between them. In nucleotides, the CDR3 is TGTGCCAGCAGCTTATACACTGAAGCTTTCTTT. It yields the protein CASSLYTEAFF.

V is TRBV3-1 (or the pseudogene TRBV3-2) and J is TRBJ2-5; no reliable D call. Germline lookup yields CDR1 LGHDT and CDR2 YNNKEL (reference sequence). The CDR3 is 17 residues long. Trimming took 1 base from V and 1 from J, leaving 16 bases between them. In nucleotides, the CDR3 is TGTGCCAGCAGCCAAGGTATGAGAGATAGAATCCAAGAGACCCAGTACTTC. Translating gives CASSQGMRDRIQETQYF.

The chain has TRBV28 and TRBJ2-3; TRBD1 agrees at 10 bases. V shed 6 bases and J 2 bases; nucleotides not matched to a gene: 14. Germline values: CDR1 MDHEN, CDR2 SYDVKM. The CDR3 is 18 amino acids. The CDR3 sequence is CASSPIEWGTGDTDTQYF. CDR3 sequence (DNA): TGTGCCAGCAGCCCCATTGAGTGGGGGACAGGGGACACAGATACGCAGTATTTT.

This clone is a singleton in its sample. The DNA of the CDR3 is TGTGCCAGCAGTTTAGGTAAGGGCTCGGGTAGGGGGTTCGCCTACAATGAGCAGTTCTTC. It encodes CASSLGKGSGRGFAYNEQFF. The rearrangement joins TRBV28 to TRBJ2-1; D possibly corresponds to TRBD1 (6 bases). The CDR3 consists of 20 residues. With 2 bases removed from V and 2 bases from J, the gap between germline ends came to 25 bases. Germline V lookup: CDR1 MDHEN, CDR2 SYDVKM.

The rearrangement uses TRBV28 and TRBJ2-7; D is undetermined. V was trimmed by 3 bases and J by 0 bases, leaving 18 bases between them. CDR3 size: 17 residues. The germline V gene has CDR1 MDHEN and CDR2 SYDVKM. CDR3 nucleotides: TGTGCCAGCAGTTTTTCGTCCCCCTCGACTTTCTCCTACGAGCAGTACTTC. Amino acid sequence: CASSFSSPSTFSYEQYF.

V is TRBV3-1 (or the pseudogene TRBV3-2) and J is TRBJ2-7; D is undetermined. The CDR3 contains 13 residues. Germline CDR1 is LGHDT and CDR2 is YNNKEL (reference sequence). Trimming pared 0 bases from V and 7 bases from J, leaving 10 bases between. CDR3 amino acids: CASSQDFYGEQYF. CDR3 coding DNA: TGTGCCAGCAGCCAAGATTTTTACGGGGAGCAGTACTTC.

The gene calls are TRBV5-8 and TRBJ2-1, with 8 positions matching TRBD2. CDR1 SGHTS and CDR2 YDEGEE come from the germline V gene. The CDR3 is 15 amino acids. V dropped 0 bases and J dropped 2; count of bases not matched to a gene: 1. The CDR3 sequence is CASSLGSGAYNEQFF. The CDR3 bases are TGTGCCAGCAGCTTGGGTAGCGGGGCCTACAATGAGCAGTTCTTC.

This clone was detected a few times. The chain links TRBV27 to TRBJ2-5, with 9 positions matching TRBD2. The ends lost 10 bases at V and 0 bases at J; junction bases unmatched: 6. Germline V gene data show CDR1 as MNHEY and CDR2 as SMNVEV (reference sequence). This CDR3 comprises 14 residues. The chain's CDR3 is CATGLANYQETQYF. CDR3 bases: TGTGCCACCGGACTAGCGAATTACCAAGAGACCCAGTACTTC.